A selection of T cell receptor beta chains follows, all from one sample in a study of regulatory T cells in long-lasting Graves disease. In TCRdb, the multiplex PCR reads were re-called with MiXCR into one record per CDR3 protein. This sample carries approximately 350,000 distinct CDR3 sequences, approximately 15% of them seen once, and the ten largest clones take about 32%. The sample also formed part of further work on T cells in Graves' hyperthyroidism and ophthalmopathy.

This specimen was peripheral blood mononuclear cells (PBMCs), taken at new diagnosis, from a patient treated with antithyroid drugs. Receptors originate from a man aged 40-49 years with Graves disease. Both conserved end residues are part of each CDR3. D genes are given only for firm matches. Clone size is not always given. Where it is, it says once, few, many or a class for expanded clones.

size	D	length	J	V	DNA	CDR3
many	.	14	TRBJ2-2	TRBV6-1	TGTGCCAGCAACAAAATCAGGGTGACCGGGGAGCTGTTTTTT	CASNKIRVTGELFF
many	.	12	TRBJ1-5	TRBV28	TGTGCCAGCTTCGACATCAATCAGCCCCAGCATTTT	CASFDINQPQHF
.	.	15	TRBJ2-3	TRBV11-2	TGTGCCAGCAGCTTGGTGGGGACCGCGCCAGATACGCAGTATTTT	CASSLVGTAPDTQYF
many	TRBD2	14	TRBJ2-5	TRBV28	TGTGCCAGCAGGACCACGGGGGGGACCGAGACCCAGTACTTC	CASRTTGGTETQYF
many	TRBD1	15	TRBJ1-5	TRBV24-1	TGTGCCACCAGTGACCCCAGACAGGGAAACCGGCCCCAGCATTTT	CATSDPRQGNRPQHF
.	.	16	TRBJ1-6	TRBV19	TGTGCCAGTAGTACCGAGGCTAGCTCCTATAATTCACCCCTCCACTTT	CASSTEASSYNSPLHF
many	.	13	TRBJ2-2	TRBV11-2	TGTGCCAGCAGCCCTGACTACACCGGGGAGCTGTTTTTT	CASSPDYTGELFF
many	TRBD1	16	TRBJ1-6	TRBV12-5	TGTGCTAGTGGTTTGGTAAAGGGACAGGCGGATTCACCCCTCCACTTT	CASGLVKGQADSPLHF
many	TRBD2	17	TRBJ2-5	TRBV5-4	TGTGCCAGCAGCTTGGTGGGGGCTAGCGGGCTCCAAGAGACCCAGTACTTC	CASSLVGASGLQETQYF
many	.	15	TRBJ2-3	TRBV20-1	TGCAGTGCTAGAGATCCGAGGGGAGAAGGAGATACGCAGTATTTT	CSARDPRGEGDTQYF
many	.	13	TRBJ1-1	TRBV11-2	TGTGCCAGCAGCCAAGGGACATACACTGAAGCTTCCTTT	CASSQGTYTEASF
few	.	15	TRBJ2-2	TRBV7-9	TGTGCCAGCAGCTTTAGTCTGCTTAACACCGGGGAGCTGTTTTTT	CASSFSLLNTGELFF
few	.	15	TRBJ2-2	TRBV6-2/TRBV6-3	TGTGCCAGCAGTTACAACAGGGTCGGTACCGGGGAGCTGTTTTTT	CASSYNRVGTGELFF
many	.	16	TRBJ2-1	TRBV28	TGTGCCAGCAGTTTACCACGTGGGACTGGGGTCGCCGAGGAGTTCTTC	CASSLPRGTGVAEEFF
many	.	15	TRBJ2-2	TRBV12-3/TRBV12-4	TGTGCCAGCAGTTTAGGTGCTTTTAGCACCGGGGAGCTGTTTTTT	CASSLGAFSTGELFF
.	TRBD2	15	TRBJ2-1	TRBV5-1	TGCGCCACAAGGGGTAGCGGGGGGGCCCTGGATGAGCAGTTCTTC	CATRGSGGALDEQFF
.	TRBD1	15	TRBJ2-1	TRBV3-1	TGTGCCAGCAGCCAGCGCCCGGGACAGGGTTTGGAGCAGTTCTTC	CASSQRPGQGLEQFF
once	TRBD1	14	TRBJ1-1	TRBV11-3	TGTGCCGGCAGCGCGAGAAAACAGGGGGGAGAAGCTTTCTTT	CAGSARKQGGEAFF
many	.	14	TRBJ2-3	TRBV7-9	TGTGCCAGCAGCTTAGCGCTGGCGGCAGATACGCAGTATTTT	CASSLALAADTQYF
.	TRBD1	14	TRBJ1-3	TRBV5-8	TGTGCCAGCAGCCTGGCCACAGGGGCCAACACCATATATTTT	CASSLATGANTIYF
few	.	13	TRBJ2-5	TRBV10-3	TGTGCCATCAGTGCAAGTGGGGAAGAGACCCAGTACTTC	CAISASGEETQYF